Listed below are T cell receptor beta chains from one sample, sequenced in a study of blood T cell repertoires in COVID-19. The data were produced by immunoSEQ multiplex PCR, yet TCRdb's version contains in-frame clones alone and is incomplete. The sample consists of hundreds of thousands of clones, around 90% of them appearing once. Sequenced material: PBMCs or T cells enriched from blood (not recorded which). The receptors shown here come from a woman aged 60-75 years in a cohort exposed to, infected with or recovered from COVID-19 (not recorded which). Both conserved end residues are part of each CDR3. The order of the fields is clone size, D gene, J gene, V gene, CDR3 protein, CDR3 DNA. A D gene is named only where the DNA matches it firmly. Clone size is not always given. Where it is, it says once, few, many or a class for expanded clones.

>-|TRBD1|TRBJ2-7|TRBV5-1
CASSLVQGVHEQYF
TGCGCCAGCAGCTTGGTCCAGGGGGTCCACGAGCAGTACTTC
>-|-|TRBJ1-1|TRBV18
CASSPTENTEAFF
TGTGCCAGCTCACCAACAGAGAACACTGAAGCTTTCTTT
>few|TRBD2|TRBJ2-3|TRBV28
CASSLLPGRERERDTDTQYF
TGTGCCAGCAGTTTACTACCAGGGAGGGAGCGGGAGCGGGACACAGATACGCAGTATTTT
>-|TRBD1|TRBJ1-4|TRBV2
CASSDRTGDNEKLFF
TGTGCCAGCAGTGATAGGACAGGGGATAATGAAAAACTGTTTTTT
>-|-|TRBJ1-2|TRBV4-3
CASSQDPGRGLGGYTF
TGCGCCAGCAGCCAAGATCCCGGACGGGGTCTGGGTGGCTACACCTTC
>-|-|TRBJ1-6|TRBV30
CAWSVGDTSSYNSPLHF
TGTGCCTGGAGTGTAGGGGACACGAGCTCCTATAATTCACCCCTCCACTTT
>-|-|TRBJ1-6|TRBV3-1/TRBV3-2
CASSQSEASPLHF
TGTGCCAGCAGCCAAAGCGAGGCCTCACCCCTCCACTTT
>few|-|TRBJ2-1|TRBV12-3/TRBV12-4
CASSSAGRNEQFF
TGTGCCAGCAGTTCCGCCGGGAGAAATGAGCAGTTCTTC
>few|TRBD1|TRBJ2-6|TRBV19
CASSIDPDRVGANVLTF
TGTGCCAGTAGTATAGACCCCGACAGGGTTGGGGCCAACGTCCTGACTTTC
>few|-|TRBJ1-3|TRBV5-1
CASSLVGSSGNTIYF
TGCGCCAGCAGCTTGGTGGGGAGCTCTGGAAACACCATATATTTT
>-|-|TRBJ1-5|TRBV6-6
CASSYSHEVQPQHF
TGTGCCAGCAGTTACTCACACGAGGTACAGCCCCAGCATTTT
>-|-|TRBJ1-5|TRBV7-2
CASSLTGSNQPQHF
TGTGCCAGCAGCTTAACAGGGAGCAATCAGCCCCAGCATTTT
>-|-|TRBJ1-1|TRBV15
CATSRDRNTEAFF
TGTGCCACCAGCAGAGACAGAAACACTGAAGCTTTCTTT
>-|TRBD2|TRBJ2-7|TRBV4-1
CASSQPTSGMSSYEQYF
TGCGCCAGCAGCCAACCGACTAGCGGGATGAGCTCCTACGAGCAGTACTTC
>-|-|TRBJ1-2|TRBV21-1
CASSKAQSGQGSHGYTF
TGTGCCAGCAGCAAGGCCCAATCGGGACAGGGGTCGCATGGCTACACCTTC
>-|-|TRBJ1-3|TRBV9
CASSLGNTIYF
TGTGCCAGCAGCCTTGGAAACACCATATATTTT
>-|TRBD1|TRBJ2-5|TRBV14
CASSQWFSRLRGREPQYF
TGTGCCAGCAGCCAATGGTTCTCTAGACTCAGGGGGCGCGAGCCCCAGTACTTC
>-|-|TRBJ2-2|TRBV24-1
CATSRTMNTGELFF
TGTGCCACCAGCCGGACAATGAACACCGGGGAGCTGTTTTTT
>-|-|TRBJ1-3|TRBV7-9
CASSIQGNTIYF
TGTGCCAGCAGCATACAGGGAAACACCATATATTTT
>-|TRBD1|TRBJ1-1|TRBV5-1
CASSLDGQGNTEAFF
TGCGCCAGCAGCTTGGACGGACAGGGGAACACTGAAGCTTTCTTT
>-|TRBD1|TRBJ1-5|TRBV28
CASSGDGTGLFETQHF
TGTGCCAGCAGTGGCGATGGGACAGGGCTTTTTGAAACCCAGCATTTT
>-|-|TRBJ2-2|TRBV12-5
CASGLVDTGELFF
TGTGCTAGTGGTTTGGTCGACACCGGGGAGCTGTTTTTT
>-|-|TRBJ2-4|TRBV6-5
CASSYSEESGNIQYF
TGTGCCAGCAGTTACTCCGAGGAGTCGGGAAACATTCAGTACTTC
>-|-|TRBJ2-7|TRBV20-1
CSDIYRSGQYF
TGCAGTGATATTTATCGGTCCGGGCAGTACTTC
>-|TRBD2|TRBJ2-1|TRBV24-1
CATSAAGRAAEQFF
TGTGCCACCAGTGCGGCCGGGAGGGCCGCTGAGCAGTTCTTC
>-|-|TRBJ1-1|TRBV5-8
CASSLQVVMNTEAFF
TGTGCCAGCAGCTTACAGGTCGTCATGAACACTGAAGCTTTCTTT
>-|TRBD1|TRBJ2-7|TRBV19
CASTDHKPGQGSEQYF
TGTGCCAGTACTGATCATAAACCGGGACAGGGCAGCGAGCAGTACTTC
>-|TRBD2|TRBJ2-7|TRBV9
CASSVLLAGDEQYF
TGTGCCAGCAGCGTCCTACTAGCGGGAGACGAGCAGTACTTC
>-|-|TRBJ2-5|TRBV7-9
CASSPGDGEGETQYF
TGTGCCAGCAGCCCGGGGGACGGGGAAGGGGAGACCCAGTACTTC
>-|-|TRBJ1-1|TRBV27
CASSNLGTEAFF
TGTGCCAGCAGTAATCTAGGCACTGAAGCTTTCTTT
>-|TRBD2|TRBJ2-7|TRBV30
CAWSASGLSYEQYF
TGTGCCTGGAGTGCTAGCGGGCTCTCCTACGAGCAGTACTTC
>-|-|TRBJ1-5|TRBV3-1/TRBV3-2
CASSSAGQPQHF
TGTGCCAGCAGCAGTGCGGGACAGCCCCAGCATTTT
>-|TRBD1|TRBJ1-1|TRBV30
CAWTRQGAMNTEAFF
TGTGCCTGGACGAGACAGGGGGCTATGAACACTGAAGCTTTCTTT
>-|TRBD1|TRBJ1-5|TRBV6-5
CASSSGQGREPQHF
TGTGCCAGCAGTTCGGGACAGGGTCGGGAGCCCCAGCATTTT
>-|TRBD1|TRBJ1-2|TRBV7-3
CASSATTGSGYTF
TGTGCCAGCAGCGCTACGACAGGGTCTGGCTACACCTTC
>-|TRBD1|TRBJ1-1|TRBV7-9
CASRPKQGEGTEAFF
TGTGCCAGCAGGCCTAAACAGGGGGAGGGCACTGAAGCTTTCTTT
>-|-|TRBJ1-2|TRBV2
CASRPIDRTASYGYTF
TGTGCCAGCAGACCCATAGACCGGACAGCTTCCTATGGCTACACCTTC
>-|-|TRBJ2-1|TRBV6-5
CASNNREGGAEQFF
TGTGCCAGCAACAACAGGGAGGGGGGTGCGGAGCAGTTCTTC
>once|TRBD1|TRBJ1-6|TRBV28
CATEGQYLNSPLHF
TGTGCCACGGAGGGACAGTATTTAAATTCACCCCTCCACTTT
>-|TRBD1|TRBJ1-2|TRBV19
CASKDRETSYGYTF
TGTGCCAGTAAGGACAGGGAAACGAGCTATGGCTACACCTTC
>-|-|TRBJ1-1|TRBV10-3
CAIRSQRDMNTEAFF
TGTGCCATCAGATCGCAAAGGGACATGAACACTGAAGCTTTCTTT
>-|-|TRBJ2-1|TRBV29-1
CSVPGNEQFF
TGCAGCGTCCCGGGCAATGAGCAGTTCTTC
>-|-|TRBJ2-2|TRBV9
CASSADFTGELFF
TGTGCCAGCAGCGCGGACTTCACCGGGGAGCTGTTTTTT
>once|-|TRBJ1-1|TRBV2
CASSGTGKVGNTEAFF
TGTGCCAGCAGCGGTACAGGGAAGGTTGGAAACACTGAAGCTTTCTTT
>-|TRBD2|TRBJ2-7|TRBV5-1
CASSLDAGALYEQYF
TGCGCCAGCAGCTTGGATGCGGGAGCCTTGTACGAGCAGTACTTC
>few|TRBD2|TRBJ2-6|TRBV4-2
CASSQLEGGASGANVLTF
TGTGCCAGCAGCCAATTGGAGGGAGGGGCCTCTGGGGCCAACGTCCTGACTTTC
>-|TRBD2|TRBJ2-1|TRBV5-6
CASSDGLTGGYNEQFF
TGTGCCAGCAGCGACGGGCTCACGGGAGGATACAATGAGCAGTTCTTC
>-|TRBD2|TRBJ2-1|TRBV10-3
CAISESRGRADEQFF
TGTGCCATCAGTGAGTCGCGCGGGAGGGCCGATGAGCAGTTCTTC
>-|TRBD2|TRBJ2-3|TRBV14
CASSRETSMDTQYF
TGTGCCAGCAGCCGAGAGACTAGCATGGATACGCAGTATTTT
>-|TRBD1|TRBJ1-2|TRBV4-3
CASSQAGLQGIYGYTF
TGCGCCAGCAGCCAGGCGGGATTACAGGGGATCTATGGCTACACCTTC
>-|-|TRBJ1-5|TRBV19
CASSIDDGGAQPQHF
TGTGCCAGTAGTATAGATGACGGGGGTGCTCAGCCCCAGCATTTT